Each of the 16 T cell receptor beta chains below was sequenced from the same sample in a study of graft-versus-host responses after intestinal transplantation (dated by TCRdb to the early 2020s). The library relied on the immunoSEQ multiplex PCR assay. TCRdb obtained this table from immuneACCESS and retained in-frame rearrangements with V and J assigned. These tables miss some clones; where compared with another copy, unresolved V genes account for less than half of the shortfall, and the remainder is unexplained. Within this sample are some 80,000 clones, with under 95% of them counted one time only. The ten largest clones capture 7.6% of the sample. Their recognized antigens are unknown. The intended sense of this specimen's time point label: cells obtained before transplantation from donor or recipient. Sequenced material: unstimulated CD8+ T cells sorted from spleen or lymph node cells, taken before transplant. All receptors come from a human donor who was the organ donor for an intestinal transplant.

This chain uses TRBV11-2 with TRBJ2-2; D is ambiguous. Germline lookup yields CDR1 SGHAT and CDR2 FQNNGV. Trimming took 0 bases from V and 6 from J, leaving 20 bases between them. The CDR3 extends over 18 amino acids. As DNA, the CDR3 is TGTGCCAGCAGCTTAGATTTGATTCGGCAGACGGGTGCCGGGGAGCTGTTTTTT. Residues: CASSLDLIRQTGAGELFF.

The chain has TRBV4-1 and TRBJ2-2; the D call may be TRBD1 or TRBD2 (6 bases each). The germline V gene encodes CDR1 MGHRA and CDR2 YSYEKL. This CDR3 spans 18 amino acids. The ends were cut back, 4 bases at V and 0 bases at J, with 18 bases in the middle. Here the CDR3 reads CASSLRWGALTNTGELFF. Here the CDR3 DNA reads TGCGCCAGCAGCCTCAGATGGGGGGCCCTTACGAACACCGGGGAGCTGTTTTTT.

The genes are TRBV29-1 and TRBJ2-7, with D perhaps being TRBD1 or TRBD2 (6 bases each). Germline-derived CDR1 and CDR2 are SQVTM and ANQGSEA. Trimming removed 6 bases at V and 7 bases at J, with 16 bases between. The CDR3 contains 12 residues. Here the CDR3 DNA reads TGCAGCGTGGCTAGGGGGGACGCGGAGCAGTACTTC. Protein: CSVARGDAEQYF.

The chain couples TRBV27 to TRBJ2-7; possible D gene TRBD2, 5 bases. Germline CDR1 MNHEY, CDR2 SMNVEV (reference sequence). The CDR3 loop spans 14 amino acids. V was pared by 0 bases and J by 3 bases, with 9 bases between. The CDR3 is CASSLSRAGYEQYF. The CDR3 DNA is TGTGCCAGCAGTTTATCGAGGGCCGGCTACGAGCAGTACTTC.

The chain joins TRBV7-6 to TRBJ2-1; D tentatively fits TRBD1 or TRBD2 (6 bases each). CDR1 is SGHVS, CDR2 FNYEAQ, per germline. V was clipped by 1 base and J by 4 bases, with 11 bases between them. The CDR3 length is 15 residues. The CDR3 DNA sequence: TGTGCCAGCAGCTTAGTGGGGGGCCTATACAATGAGCAGTTCTTC. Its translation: CASSLVGGLYNEQFF.

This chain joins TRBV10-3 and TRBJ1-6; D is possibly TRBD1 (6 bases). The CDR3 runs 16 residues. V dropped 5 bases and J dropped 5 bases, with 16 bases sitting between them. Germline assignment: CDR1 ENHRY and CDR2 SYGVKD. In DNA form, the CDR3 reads TGTGCCATCAGTCAATTACCGGGGGCCAATAATTCACCCCTCCACTTT. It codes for CAISQLPGANNSPLHF.

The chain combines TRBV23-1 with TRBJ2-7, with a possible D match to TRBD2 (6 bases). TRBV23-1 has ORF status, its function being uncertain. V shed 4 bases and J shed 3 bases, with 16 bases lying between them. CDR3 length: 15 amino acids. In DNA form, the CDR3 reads TGCGCCAGCAGTCCCTGGGGGGTTCAAATCTACGAGCAGTACTTC. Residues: CASSPWGVQIYEQYF.

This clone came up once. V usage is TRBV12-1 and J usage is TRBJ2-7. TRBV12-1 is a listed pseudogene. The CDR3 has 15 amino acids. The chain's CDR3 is CASSDPGTPIYEQYF. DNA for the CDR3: TGTGCCAGCAGCGACCCCGGGACCCCCATATACGAGCAGTACTTC.

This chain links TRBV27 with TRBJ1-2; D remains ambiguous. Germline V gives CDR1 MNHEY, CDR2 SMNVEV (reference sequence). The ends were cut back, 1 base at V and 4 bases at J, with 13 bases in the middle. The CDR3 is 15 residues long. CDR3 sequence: CASSLWAEPIYGYTF. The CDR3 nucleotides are TGTGCCAGCAGTTTATGGGCGGAACCCATCTATGGCTACACCTTC.

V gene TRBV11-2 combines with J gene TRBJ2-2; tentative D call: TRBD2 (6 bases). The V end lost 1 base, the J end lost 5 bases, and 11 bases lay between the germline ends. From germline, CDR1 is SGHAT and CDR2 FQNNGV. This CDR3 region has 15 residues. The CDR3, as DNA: TGTGCCAGCAGCTTAGCCGGGAGCTGGACCGGGGAGCTGTTTTTT. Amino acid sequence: CASSLAGSWTGELFF.

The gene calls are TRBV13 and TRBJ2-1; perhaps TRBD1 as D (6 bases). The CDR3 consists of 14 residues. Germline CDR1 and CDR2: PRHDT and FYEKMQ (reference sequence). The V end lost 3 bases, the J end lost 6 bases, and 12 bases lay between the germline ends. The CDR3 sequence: CASSLGHLGNEQFF. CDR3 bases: TGTGCCAGCAGCTTGGGACATCTGGGCAATGAGCAGTTCTTC.

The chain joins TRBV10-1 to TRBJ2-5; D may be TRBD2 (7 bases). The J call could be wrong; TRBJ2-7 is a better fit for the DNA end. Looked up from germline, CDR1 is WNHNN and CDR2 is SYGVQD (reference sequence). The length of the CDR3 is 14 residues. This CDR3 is CANSQGTNSYEQYF. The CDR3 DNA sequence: TGCGCAAACTCCCAGGGGACTAACTCCTACGAGCAGTACTTC.

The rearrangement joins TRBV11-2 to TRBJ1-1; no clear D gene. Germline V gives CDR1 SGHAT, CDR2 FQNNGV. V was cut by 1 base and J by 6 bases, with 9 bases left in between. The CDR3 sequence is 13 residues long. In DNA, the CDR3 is TGTGCCAGCAGCTTAGTGGGTCGTTCTGAAGCTTTCTTT. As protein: CASSLVGRSEAFF.

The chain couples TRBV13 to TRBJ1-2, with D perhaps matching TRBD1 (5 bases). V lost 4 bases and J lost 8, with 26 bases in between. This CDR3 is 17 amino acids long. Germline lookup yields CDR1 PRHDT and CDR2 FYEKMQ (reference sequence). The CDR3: CASSSTGLPAGEGGYTF. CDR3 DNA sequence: TGTGCCAGCAGCTCAACGGGACTCCCGGCGGGAGAGGGCGGCTACACCTTC.

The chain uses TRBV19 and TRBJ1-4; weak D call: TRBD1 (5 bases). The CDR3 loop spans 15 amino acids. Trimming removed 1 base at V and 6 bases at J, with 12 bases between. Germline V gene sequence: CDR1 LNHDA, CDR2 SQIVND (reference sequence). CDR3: CASSIGPGAHEKLFF. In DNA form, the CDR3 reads TGTGCCAGTAGTATAGGCCCTGGGGCTCATGAAAAACTGTTTTTT. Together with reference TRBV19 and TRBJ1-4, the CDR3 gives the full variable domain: DGGITQSPKYLFRKEGQNVTLSCEQNLNHDAMYWYRQDPGQGLRLIYYSQIVNDFQKGDIAEGYSVSREKKESFPLTVTSAQKNPTAFYLCASSIGPGAHEKLFFGSGTQLSVL.

This chain's CDR3 is CASSQSSGVNEQFF. The CDR3 bases are TGCGCCAGCAGCCAATCATCGGGAGTTAATGAGCAGTTCTTC. The rearrangement uses TRBV4-1 and TRBJ2-1, with D maybe TRBD2 (6 bases). Germline V lookup: CDR1 MGHRA, CDR2 YSYEKL. Trimming took off 2 bases at V and 7 bases at J, with 12 bases between the two ends. CDR3 size: 14 residues.